This entry concerns a single T cell receptor (beta chain). The data derive from a study of blood T cell repertoires in COVID-19. Looking at the study overall: Nucleic acid was either cDNA or gDNA, and it came from T cells, B-cell-depleted T cells, or PBMCs.

As handled by the study authors: Reference gene primer amplification yielded estimated nucleated cell counts. The repertoire was sequenced with immunoSEQ multiplex PCR; TCRdb's copy has only in-frame clones and lacks some. From that table come the V and J calls and clone size; the DNA was used to work out D and trimming. The sample yields some 68,000 clones, 90% to 95% seen once. Germline V gene sequence: CDR1 SGDLS, CDR2 YYNGEE. The CDR3 sequence is 14 residues long. V gave up 3 bases and J gave up 4 bases; unmatched junction bases: 5. The chain links TRBV9 to TRBJ2-3; 7 bases are a match to TRBD1. This TCR was sampled from a middle-aged man with COVID-19, enrolled during active disease. Sequenced: peripheral blood. As DNA, the CDR3 is TGTGCCAGCAGCGCTGAAGGGACAGCAGATACGCAGTATTTT. It encodes CASSAEGTADTQYF.